The 21 T cell receptor beta chains reported below all come from one sample, sequenced in a study of post-analysis software for immune sequencing data. Findings of the study overall: Controls had lower frequencies than patients of four or five TRBV segments, which included TRBV5-6, TRBV5-1 and TRBV20-1.

TCR beta cDNA libraries included unique molecular identifiers. TCRdb recomputed calls from the PCR reads with MiXCR, one row per CDR3 protein. The sample records approximately 660,000 distinct CDR3 sequences, 55% to 60% being singletons. Their specific antigens are unknown. Sequencing input: blood. All receptors derive from a girl aged 2 to 9 with multiple sclerosis.

This clonotype has just a few counts. This chain joins TRBV7-3 and TRBJ2-5, with 9 positions matching TRBD2. CDR1 SGHTA and CDR2 FQGTGA come from the germline V gene. The V gene end was trimmed by 5 bases and the J gene end by 2 bases; junction bases not matched to a gene: 9. The CDR3 contains 16 residues. CDR3: CASSPTGTSWQETQYF. CDR3 bases: TGTGCCAGCAGCCCCACGGGGACTAGCTGGCAAGAGACCCAGTACTTC.

V usage is TRBV5-6 and J usage is TRBJ1-1; a weak D match, TRBD1 (6 bases). The length of the CDR3 is 14 residues. Trimming shortened V by 7 bases and J by 5 bases, and 18 bases separated the two germline ends. CDR1 and CDR2 (germline): SGHDT, YYEEEE. CDR3 bases: TGTGCCAGCGGCCCTTCGAGGGGGAGTACTGAAGCTTTCTTT. Its protein product is CASGPSRGSTEAFF. The variable domain in full, completed from reference TRBV5-6 and TRBJ1-1, reads DAGVTQSPTHLIKTRGQQVTLRCSPKSGHDTVSWYQQALGQGPQFIFQYYEEEERQRGNFPDRFSGHQFPNYSSELNVNALLLGDSALYLCASGPSRGSTEAFFGQGTRLTVV.

This chain links TRBV19 with TRBJ2-1; no firm D call. CDR3 length: 11 amino acids. The V and J ends lost 9 bases and 7 bases respectively, with 10 bases between them. Germline CDR1 LNHDA, CDR2 SQIVND (reference sequence). The DNA of the CDR3 is TGTGCCAGCTTCGGGCGTAATGAGCAGTTCTTC. Protein: CASFGRNEQFF. Full variable domain (remainder filled in from reference TRBV19 and TRBJ2-1): DGGITQSPKYLFRKEGQNVTLSCEQNLNHDAMYWYRQDPGQGLRLIYYSQIVNDFQKGDIAEGYSVSREKKESFPLTVTSAQKNPTAFYLCASFGRNEQFFGPGTRLTVL.

The chain uses TRBV4-3 and TRBJ1-2, with 10 bases fitting TRBD1. With 0 bases clipped from V and 4 bases from J, the junction kept 17 bases outside the gene matches. The CDR3 is 20 residues long. Germline CDR1 and CDR2: LGHNA and YSLEER. The DNA of the CDR3 is TGCGCCAGCAGCCAAGAGCCCCAATCCCCCTCCGGGACAGGGGTCTATGGCTACACCTTC. Its translation is CASSQEPQSPSGTGVYGYTF.

V gene TRBV10-3 combines with J gene TRBJ2-1, with 10 nucleotides matching TRBD2. There are 14 residues in the CDR3. V was pared by 8 bases and J by 7 bases, with 8 bases of the junction left unmatched. Germline V gene lookup returns CDR1 ENHRY and CDR2 SYGVKD. The CDR3 protein is CAIQPQREGNEQFF. DNA for the CDR3: TGTGCCATCCAGCCCCAGCGGGAGGGGAATGAGCAGTTCTTC.

This clonotype has just a few counts. The chain carries TRBV4-2 and TRBJ2-1; 7 bases are shared with TRBD1. The CDR3 consists of 14 residues. Looked up from germline, CDR1 is LGHNA and CDR2 is YNFKEQ. The junction had 3 bases not matched to a gene; V was cut back by 0 bases and J by 7 bases. The DNA for the CDR3 is TGTGCCAGCAGCCAAGAAACAGGGGAGAATGAGCAGTTCTTC. Translation: CASSQETGENEQFF.

The rearrangement uses TRBV5-1 and TRBJ2-1, with TRBD2 as a possible D gene (5 bases). Trimming shortened V by 2 bases and J by 8 bases, and 14 bases separated the two germline ends. CDR1 and CDR2 from the germline V gene are SGHRS and YFSETQ. The CDR3 sequence is 14 residues long. CDR3 in amino acids: CASSFTDWLDEQFF. As DNA, the CDR3 is TGCGCCAGCAGCTTCACGGACTGGCTGGATGAGCAGTTCTTC. The full variable domain, its missing parts supplied by reference TRBV5-1 and TRBJ2-1, is KAGVTQTPRYLIKTRGQQVTLSCSPISGHRSVSWYQQTPGQGLQFLFEYFSETQRNKGNFPGRFSGRQFSNSRSEMNVSTLELGDSALYLCASSFTDWLDEQFFGPGTRLTVL.

This clonotype was picked up a small number of times. The chain has TRBV6-5 and TRBJ2-1; D may be TRBD2 (5 bases). V was cut by 7 bases and J by 8 bases, with 18 bases left in between. The CDR3 covers 14 residues. CDR1 and CDR2 (germline): MNHEY, SVGAGI. This CDR3 reads CASKLVGLRDEQFF. For the CDR3, the DNA is TGTGCCAGCAAACTAGTAGGCCTTCGTGATGAGCAGTTCTTC.

This clonotype has just a few counts. The CDR3 loop reads CSARDRRESTDTQYF. CDR3 nucleotide sequence: TGCAGTGCTAGAGATCGAAGGGAATCGACAGATACGCAGTATTTT. This chain connects TRBV20-1 to TRBJ2-3; the D is unclear. Germline V CDR1 and CDR2: DFQATT, SNEGSKA (reference sequence). The CDR3 has 15 residues. V lost 0 bases to trimming and J lost 3 bases, with 13 bases between them.

This clonotype was found a few times. The chain has TRBV20-1 and TRBJ2-5; 11 positions agree with TRBD2. CDR3 length: 14 amino acids. The germline V gene encodes CDR1 DFQATT and CDR2 SNEGSKA (reference sequence). V trimming: 6 bases; J trimming: 4 bases; junction bases outside the gene matches: 7. CDR3 in DNA: TGCAGTGCCACGACTAGCGGGGTATCAGAGACCCAGTACTTC. Translation gives CSATTSGVSETQYF.

This clonotype has just a few counts. This chain links TRBV3-1 with TRBJ2-5, with 7 nucleotides matching TRBD2. Matching the DNA end better, TRBJ2-7 makes the J call doubtful. The germline gives CDR1 LGHDT, CDR2 YNNKEL (reference sequence). CDR3 length equals 14 residues. The CDR3 bases are TGTGCCAGCAGGAGCGATCGGGACTACAACGAGCAGTACTTC. Its translation is CASRSDRDYNEQYF.

The chain recombines TRBV6-2 or TRBV6-3 with TRBJ2-7, with 9 bases identical to TRBD1. With V trimmed by 5 bases and J by 1 base, 15 bases remained unmatched. CDR3 size: 18 residues. The germline V gene has CDR1 MNHEY and CDR2 SVGEGT. CDR3 nucleotides: TGTGCCAGCAGTCCCCGACCCCGCGGGACAGGGTCATCCTACGAGCAGTACTTC. Translating it yields CASSPRPRGTGSSYEQYF.

In DNA form, the CDR3 reads TGTGCCAGCAGCTTAGAGACAGGGCATTTATACAATGAGCAGTTCTTC. Protein product: CASSLETGHLYNEQFF. The chain carries TRBV7-9 and TRBJ2-1; the match to TRBD1 covers 7 bases. Germline trimming cut 1 base from V and 4 bases from J; bases unmatched to any gene: 7. Germline V gives CDR1 SEHNR, CDR2 FQNEAQ (reference sequence). The CDR3 has 16 residues.

There are a few counts of this clonotype. The gene calls are TRBV5-5 and TRBJ2-7; the D gene is possibly TRBD2 (6 bases). The germline V gene has CDR1 SGHKS and CDR2 YYEKEE (reference sequence). The CDR3 is 14 residues long. V shed 4 bases and J shed 6 bases, with 17 bases lying between them. DNA of the CDR3: TGTGCCAGCAGCCCTGGGGAGGTCGGGGGCGAGCAGTACTTC. It encodes CASSPGEVGGEQYF.

The V call is TRBV12-3 or TRBV12-4, the J call TRBJ1-2; TRBD1 agrees at 8 bases. V was clipped by 6 bases and J by 10 bases; unmatched bases: 4. The CDR3 extends over 11 amino acids. CDR3 amino acids: CASRATGAYTF. The CDR3 region has the DNA TGTGCCAGCAGGGCGACAGGGGCCTACACCTTC.

This rearrangement joins TRBV30 to TRBJ2-1, with TRBD1 matching 11 bases. The ends lost 5 bases at V and 5 bases at J; junction bases unmatched: 5. The CDR3 length is 14 residues. Germline CDR1 GTSNPN, CDR2 SVGIG (reference sequence). CDR3 in amino acids: CAWGPGQGDNEQFF. In DNA, the CDR3 is TGTGCCTGGGGACCGGGACAGGGGGACAATGAGCAGTTCTTC.

V usage is TRBV14 and J usage is TRBJ2-1; TRBD1 matches at 9 bases. The length of the CDR3 is 16 residues. V was clipped by 2 bases and J by 7 bases; unmatched bases: 9. Germline lookup yields CDR1 SGHDN and CDR2 FVKESK. CDR3 residues: CASSQSRTGAKNEQFF. For the CDR3, the DNA is TGTGCCAGCAGCCAATCAAGGACAGGGGCGAAGAATGAGCAGTTCTTC.

The chain is built from TRBV20-1 and TRBJ2-3; a weak D match, TRBD2 (6 bases). Germline-derived CDR1 and CDR2 are DFQATT and SNEGSKA (reference sequence). V was clipped by 1 base and J by 5 bases, with 13 bases between them. The CDR3 runs to 14 residues. CDR3 sequence reads: CSARGGTPLDTQYF. As DNA, the CDR3 is TGCAGTGCTAGAGGCGGGACGCCTCTAGATACGCAGTATTTT.

This clonotype showed up just a few times. The chain carries TRBV5-5 and TRBJ2-7; D might be TRBD2 (6 bases). The V end lost 4 bases, the J end lost 2 bases, and 7 bases lay between the germline ends. Per the germline V gene, CDR1 is SGHKS and CDR2 is YYEKEE (reference sequence). The CDR3 is made up of 12 amino acids. The CDR3 nucleotides read TGTGCCAGCAGCGGGGGGACCTACGAGCAGTACTTC. Translated, it gives CASSGGTYEQYF.

This clonotype was seen a few times. The chain joins TRBV5-1 to TRBJ2-1; D is possibly TRBD2 (6 bases). The ends were cut back, 1 base at V and 8 bases at J, with 16 bases in the middle. The CDR3 totals 15 residues. The germline V gene encodes CDR1 SGHRS and CDR2 YFSETQ. The CDR3 nucleotides read TGCGCCAGCAGCTTGCGGGGGAGGCCTCTTGATGAGCAGTTCTTC. Protein product: CASSLRGRPLDEQFF.

The chain is built from TRBV20-1 and TRBJ2-7, with 14 bases matching TRBD2. Trimming removed 1 base from V and 3 bases from J; junction bases left unmatched: 2. Germline V gene lookup returns CDR1 DFQATT and CDR2 SNEGSKA (reference sequence). The CDR3 consists of 15 residues. CDR3 region: CSARGLAGGHYEQYF. The CDR3 nucleotides read TGCAGTGCTAGAGGACTAGCGGGAGGGCACTACGAGCAGTACTTC.